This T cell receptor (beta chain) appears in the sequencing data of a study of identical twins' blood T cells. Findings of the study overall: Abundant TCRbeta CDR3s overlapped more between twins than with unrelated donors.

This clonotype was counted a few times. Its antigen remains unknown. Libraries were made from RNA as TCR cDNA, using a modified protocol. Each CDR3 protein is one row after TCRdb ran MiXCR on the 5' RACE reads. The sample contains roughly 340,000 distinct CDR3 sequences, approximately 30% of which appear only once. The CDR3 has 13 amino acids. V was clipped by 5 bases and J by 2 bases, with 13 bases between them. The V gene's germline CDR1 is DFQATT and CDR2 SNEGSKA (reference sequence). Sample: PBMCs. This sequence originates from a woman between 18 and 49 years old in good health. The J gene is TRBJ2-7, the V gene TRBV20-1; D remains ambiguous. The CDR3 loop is CSAHGQTAYEQYF. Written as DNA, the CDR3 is TGCAGTGCTCATGGGCAAACTGCCTACGAGCAGTACTTC.